The 26 T cell receptor beta chains reported below all come from one sample, sequenced in a study of human T cells and chemical hapten exposure. The time point was: pre-sensitization, week 0. Treatment of the sample: therapeutic diphenylcyclopropenone sensitization with weekly scalp DPC. TCRdb itself ran the RACE reads through MiXCR, one entry per CDR3 protein. The table shows roughly 80,000 distinct CDR3 sequences, with around 13% occurring only once. The input for sequencing was whole blood, taken in connection with sensitization to the hapten diphenylcyclopropenone (DPC). These receptors all come from a woman aged 45-59 years with alopecia areata. Some clones in this sample may be carry-over from other donors' samples.

The CDR3, as DNA: TGTGCCAGCAGCCAAGAAATTTGGAGCACTGAAGCTTTCTTT. Translated: CASSQEIWSTEAFF. The chain combines TRBV14 with TRBJ1-1; D is unresolved. The CDR3 has 14 amino acids. Germline assignment: CDR1 SGHDN and CDR2 FVKESK. Trimming pared 0 bases from V and 4 bases from J, leaving 9 bases between. Full variable domain (remainder filled in from reference TRBV14 and TRBJ1-1): EAGVTQFPSHSVIEKGQTVTLRCDPISGHDNLYWYRRVMGKEIKFLLHFVKESKQDESGMPNNRFLAERTGGTYSTLKVQPAELEDSGVYFCASSQEIWSTEAFFGQGTRLTVV.

This clonotype was observed a few times. The chain uses TRBV20-1 and TRBJ2-7, with D unresolved. CDR3 length equals 12 residues. V lost 3 bases, J lost 6 bases, and 12 bases lay in between. CDR1 is DFQATT, CDR2 SNEGSKA, per germline (reference sequence). This chain's CDR3 is CSARPDFSEQYF. CDR3 in DNA: TGCAGTGCTAGGCCTGACTTTTCCGAGCAGTACTTC.

V is TRBV5-1 and J is TRBJ1-1; the D gene is possibly TRBD1 (6 bases). The CDR3 covers 14 residues. Per germline, CDR1 SGHRS and CDR2 YFSETQ. The V end lost 5 bases, the J end lost 1 base, and 12 bases lay between the germline ends. CDR3 in amino acids: CASSTGFENTEAFF. The CDR3 DNA is TGCGCCAGCAGTACAGGGTTCGAGAACACTGAAGCTTTCTTT. Looking up the rest from reference TRBV5-1 and TRBJ1-1 gives the full variable domain: KAGVTQTPRYLIKTRGQQVTLSCSPISGHRSVSWYQQTPGQGLQFLFEYFSETQRNKGNFPGRFSGRQFSNSRSEMNVSTLELGDSALYLCASSTGFENTEAFFGQGTRLTVV.

By its share, this clonotype is medium-sized (0.01 to 0.1%). The chain employs TRBV20-1 and TRBJ2-2; 7 positions agree with TRBD2. The junction had 7 bases not matched to a gene; V was cut back by 2 bases and J by 4 bases. From germline, CDR1 is DFQATT and CDR2 SNEGSKA (reference sequence). The CDR3 spans 15 residues. In nucleotides, the CDR3 is TGCAGTGCTAGAATCGCGGGAGTGGGCACCGGGGAGCTGTTTTTT. Translation gives CSARIAGVGTGELFF.

This clonotype has a handful of counts. This rearrangement joins TRBV7-2 to TRBJ2-7; 8 bases line up with TRBD2. The CDR3 has 14 amino acids. CDR1 is SGHTA and CDR2 is FQGNSA in the germline V gene. V shed 6 bases and J 4 bases; nucleotides not matched to a gene: 8. The CDR3: CASSLREGYYEQYF. The CDR3 DNA reads as TGTGCCAGCAGTTTACGGGAGGGGTATTACGAGCAGTACTTC. Together with reference TRBV7-2 and TRBJ2-7, the CDR3 gives the full variable domain: GAGVSQSPSNKVTEKGKDVELRCDPISGHTALYWYRQSLGQGLEFLIYFQGNSAPDKSGLPSDRFSAERTGGSVSTLTIQRTQQEDSAVYLCASSLREGYYEQYFGPGTRLTVT.

This clonotype turned up a few times. The chain employs TRBV11-3 and TRBJ2-5; D unclear. V dropped 5 bases and J dropped 2 bases, with 12 bases sitting between them. CDR3 length equals 14 residues. Per the germline V gene, CDR1 is SGHNT and CDR2 is YENEEA. In DNA, the CDR3 is TGTGCCAGCAGCCGACGAGACGGACAAGAGACCCAGTACTTC. Translated, it gives CASSRRDGQETQYF.

This clonotype was counted ten times or more. The chain joins TRBV30 to TRBJ2-7; D may be TRBD2 (6 bases). The germline V gene encodes CDR1 GTSNPN and CDR2 SVGIG (reference sequence). The CDR3 is 13 residues long. Trimming left V 5 bases short and J 0 bases short, with 11 bases between. Written as DNA, the CDR3 is TGTGCCTGGTCGGGGGATAACTCCTACGAGCAGTACTTC. As protein: CAWSGDNSYEQYF. Filled out from reference TRBV30 and TRBJ2-7, the complete variable domain reads SQTIHQWPATLVQPVGSPLSLECTVEGTSNPNLYWYRQAAGRGLQLLFYSVGIGQISSEVPQNLSASRPQDRQFILSSKKLLLSDSGFYLCAWSGDNSYEQYFGPGTRLTVT.

This clonotype was observed a handful of times. In DNA form, the CDR3 reads TGCGCCAGCAGCCGGACAGGGATCGACACTGAAGCTTTCTTT. Its translation: CASSRTGIDTEAFF. V is TRBV5-1 and J is TRBJ1-1; 8 bases match TRBD1. Trimming at V came to 4 bases and at J to 3 bases, leaving 5 bases not matched to a gene. Germline-derived CDR1 and CDR2 are SGHRS and YFSETQ. The CDR3 contains 14 residues.

The V call is TRBV2, the J call TRBJ2-3; 7 bases are shared with TRBD2. The V and J ends lost 4 bases and 7 bases, in that order; junction bases with no gene match: 11. Looked up from germline, CDR1 is SNHLY and CDR2 is FYNNEI. This CDR3 has 15 amino acids. CDR3 DNA: TGTGCCAGCAGTGGGTCGGCGGGGGACGATTATACGCAGTATTTT. It translates to CASSGSAGDDYTQYF.

This clonotype showed up just a few times. The CDR3 DNA reads TGCAGTGCTAGAGTGTCCCCTGCCTATAATTCACCCCTCCACTTT. Its protein is CSARVSPAYNSPLHF. The chain carries TRBV20-1 and TRBJ1-6; D gene uncertain. CDR1 is DFQATT, CDR2 SNEGSKA, per germline (reference sequence). The ends were cut back, 1 base at V and 2 bases at J, with 9 bases in the middle. CDR3 length: 15 amino acids.

J is TRBJ2-1 and V is TRBV10-3; 11 bases line up with TRBD2. J was trimmed by 5 bases and V by 5 bases; bases with no gene match: 20. The CDR3 contains 20 residues. Germline-derived CDR1 and CDR2 are ENHRY and SYGVKD. The CDR3 nucleotides read TGTGCCATCAGTCTCGGACTAGCGGGTTCCGGCCGCCGTACAAACAATGAGCAGTTCTTC. Translation: CAISLGLAGSGRRTNNEQFF.

The chain is built from TRBV7-2 and TRBJ2-7; TRBD1 matches at 7 bases. With V trimmed by 6 bases and J by 5 bases, 7 bases remained unmatched. The CDR3 spans 13 residues. Germline lookup yields CDR1 SGHTA and CDR2 FQGNSA. The CDR3 protein is CASRATGTDEQYF. CDR3 in DNA: TGTGCCAGCAGGGCCACAGGGACAGACGAGCAGTACTTC.

This clonotype has only a few counts. The chain is built from TRBV11-2 and TRBJ1-2, with D perhaps matching TRBD1 (6 bases). Per germline, CDR1 SGHAT and CDR2 FQNNGV. Trimming took off 0 bases at V and 7 bases at J, with 9 bases between the two ends. The CDR3 is 13 amino acids. The CDR3 nucleotides read TGTGCCAGCAGCTTAGATAACAGGGTTGGCTACACCTTC. Its protein is CASSLDNRVGYTF.

This clonotype was recorded a few times. V is TRBV29-1 and J is TRBJ2-3; 10 positions agree with TRBD2. Losses at the gene ends were 7 bases for V and 2 bases for J; bases not matched to a gene: 3. The CDR3 has 13 amino acids. Germline V CDR1 and CDR2: SQVTM, ANQGSEA. In DNA form, the CDR3 reads TGCAGCGCTAGCGGGAGTCCCACAGATACGCAGTATTTT. This gives the protein CSASGSPTDTQYF.

The chain recombines TRBV28 with TRBJ2-7, with a tentative D call TRBD2 (5 bases). V lost 7 bases, J lost 2 bases, and 9 bases lay in between. CDR3 length: 12 residues. The germline gives CDR1 MDHEN, CDR2 SYDVKM. The CDR3 DNA reads TGTGCCAGCAACGCGGGTCCCTACGAGCAGTACTTC. Its translation: CASNAGPYEQYF.

This clonotype has more than one count but fewer than ten. This sequence joins TRBV20-1 and TRBJ2-3; D gene ambiguous. This CDR3 is built from 15 residues. Germline CDR1 DFQATT, CDR2 SNEGSKA (reference sequence). The CDR3 nucleotides read TGCAGCGCCACGGACGTAGCCAAGCGCACAGATACGCAGTATTTT. Its protein product is CSATDVAKRTDTQYF.

This clonotype was detected only a few times. This chain connects TRBV6-4 to TRBJ2-3; no definite D call. Trimming shortened V by 4 bases and J by 2 bases, and 10 bases separated the two germline ends. This CDR3 is built from 14 residues. Germline CDR1 and CDR2: MRHNA and SNTAGT. The CDR3 loop reads CASSVEVFTDTQYF. In DNA, the CDR3 is TGTGCCAGCAGTGTGGAAGTCTTCACAGATACGCAGTATTTT.

This clonotype was detected only a few times. The genes are TRBV29-1 and TRBJ2-3; D gene uncertain. V shed 7 bases and J shed 6 bases, with 11 bases lying between them. CDR3 length equals 11 residues. Germline CDR1 and CDR2: SQVTM and ANQGSEA. The CDR3 loop is CSAADPDTQYF. The DNA for the CDR3 is TGCAGCGCCGCCGACCCGGATACGCAGTATTTT.

This chain uses TRBV7-7 with TRBJ2-1; TRBD2 matches at 12 bases. With V trimmed by 5 bases and J by 9 bases, 11 bases remained unmatched. The CDR3 has 16 amino acids. CDR1 is SSHAT and CDR2 is FNYEAQ in the germline V gene (reference sequence). The CDR3 loop is CASSAQLAGGTGEQFF. The CDR3 nucleotides are TGTGCCAGCAGCGCCCAACTAGCGGGGGGAACGGGTGAGCAGTTCTTC. The full variable domain, completed using reference TRBV7-7 and TRBJ2-1, is GAGVSQSPRYKVTKRGQDVTLRCDPISSHATLYWYQQALGQGPEFLTYFNYEAQPDKSGLPSDRFSAERPEGSISTLTIQRTEQRDSAMYRCASSAQLAGGTGEQFFGPGTRLTVL.

V is TRBV28 and J is TRBJ2-3; TRBD2 matches 13 bases. Germline values: CDR1 MDHEN, CDR2 SYDVKM. This CDR3 is 17 amino acids long. The junction had 6 bases not matched to a gene; V was cut back by 6 bases and J by 0 bases. The CDR3 region is CASRTLLAGGSTDTQYF. In DNA, the CDR3 is TGTGCCAGCAGAACACTACTAGCGGGAGGGAGCACAGATACGCAGTATTTT.

This clonotype has only a few counts. The chain uses TRBV11-3 and TRBJ1-1; D not certain. The length of the CDR3 is 13 residues. The V end lost 5 bases, the J end lost 4 bases, and 11 bases lay between the germline ends. Germline V lookup: CDR1 SGHNT, CDR2 YENEEA. CDR3 DNA: TGTGCCAGCAGCCCGGACCCTCTCACTGAAGCTTTCTTT. Protein: CASSPDPLTEAFF. The full variable domain, with the rest looked up from reference TRBV11-3 and TRBJ1-1, is EAGVVQSPRYKIIEKKQPVAFWCNPISGHNTLYWYLQNLGQGPELLIRYENEEAVDDSQLPKDRFSAERLKGVDSTLKIQPAELGDSAVYLCASSPDPLTEAFFGQGTRLTVV.

The chain links TRBV5-5 to TRBJ2-7; possible D gene TRBD1, 5 bases. This CDR3 spans 13 amino acids. Trimming left V 4 bases short and J 6 bases short, with 14 bases between. The germline gives CDR1 SGHKS, CDR2 YYEKEE (reference sequence). The CDR3 nucleotides read TGTGCCAGCAGCCTCCAGGGTGGCGTCGAGCAGTACTTC. Translation: CASSLQGGVEQYF.

This clonotype is medium-sized within its sample. This sequence joins TRBV2 and TRBJ2-1, with TRBD2 matching over 11 bases. This CDR3 comprises 16 residues. Germline CDR1 reads SNHLY; CDR2 reads FYNNEI. The J segment lost 3 bases and the V segment lost 2 bases, leaving 3 bases of the junction unmatched. The CDR3 spells CASSEPGTSGYNEQFF. The DNA for the CDR3 is TGTGCCAGCAGTGAACCTGGGACTAGCGGCTACAATGAGCAGTTCTTC.

This clonotype occurred a few times. The rearrangement joins TRBV27 to TRBJ2-3, with D possibly being TRBD1 or TRBD2 (6 bases each). Per the germline V gene, CDR1 is MNHEY and CDR2 is SMNVEV (reference sequence). This CDR3 is 16 amino acids long. V lost 6 bases and J 0 bases, leaving 16 bases between the germline ends. Written as DNA, the CDR3 is TGTGCCAGCAGCCCCCATGGGGGGCGCAGCACAGATACGCAGTATTTT. Amino acids: CASSPHGGRSTDTQYF.

The rearrangement joins TRBV4-3 to TRBJ1-6, with D unresolved. Trimming took off 2 bases at V and 8 bases at J, with 10 bases between the two ends. The CDR3 is made up of 14 amino acids. Germline assignment: CDR1 LGHNA and CDR2 YSLEER. The CDR3 DNA follows: TGCGCCAGCAGCCAAAGGGATACCCATTCACCCCTCCACTTT. Translating it yields CASSQRDTHSPLHF.

A few counts support this clonotype. The chain is built from TRBV14 and TRBJ1-2; D gene uncertain. CDR3 size: 15 residues. CDR1 is SGHDN, CDR2 FVKESK, per germline. V lost 3 bases to trimming and J lost 4 bases, with 15 bases between them. The CDR3 spells CASSHASLDLYGYTF. The CDR3 DNA sequence: TGTGCCAGCAGCCACGCCAGTTTAGACCTCTATGGCTACACCTTC.